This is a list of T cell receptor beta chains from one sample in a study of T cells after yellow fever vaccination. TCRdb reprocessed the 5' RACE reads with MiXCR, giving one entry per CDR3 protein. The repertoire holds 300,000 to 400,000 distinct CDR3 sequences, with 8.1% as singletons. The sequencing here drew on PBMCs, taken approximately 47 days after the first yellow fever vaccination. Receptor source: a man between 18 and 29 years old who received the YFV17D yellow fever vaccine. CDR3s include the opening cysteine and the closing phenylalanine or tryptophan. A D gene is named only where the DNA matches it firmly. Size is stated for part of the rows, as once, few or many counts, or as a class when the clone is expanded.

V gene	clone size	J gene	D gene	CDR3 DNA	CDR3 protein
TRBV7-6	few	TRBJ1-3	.	TGTGCCAGCAGCTTATCGGGGCAGGGTGGAAACACCATATATTTT	CASSLSGQGGNTIYF
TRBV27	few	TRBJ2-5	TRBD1	TGTGCCAGCAGTTTCGTACAGGGGGGCCCGGAGACCCAGTACTTC	CASSFVQGGPETQYF
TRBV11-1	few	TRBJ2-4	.	TGTGCCAGCAGCTTAAGCCTGGGAGGAGGGACCGGGCAGCTCAAAAACATTCAGTACTTC	CASSLSLGGGTGQLKNIQYF
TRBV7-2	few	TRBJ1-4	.	TGTGCCAGCACCCTCACTAATGAAAAACTGTTTTTT	CASTLTNEKLFF
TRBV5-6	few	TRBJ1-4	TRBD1	TGTGCCAGCAGCATCAGGACAGGGGTAGAAAAACTGTTTTTT	CASSIRTGVEKLFF
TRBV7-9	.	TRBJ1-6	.	TGTGCCAGCAGCTCACATAATACAGGTTATTCACCCCTCCACTTT	CASSSHNTGYSPLHF
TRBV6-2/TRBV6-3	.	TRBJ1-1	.	TGTGCCAGCAGCCATCAAGGCTCCGGGACCCCAGCAGTTATCGCTTTCTTT	CASSHQGSGTPAVIAFF
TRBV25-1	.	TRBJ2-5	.	TGTGCCAGCAGTGAAGATAGGAGAGTACAAGAGACCCAGTACTTC	CASSEDRRVQETQYF
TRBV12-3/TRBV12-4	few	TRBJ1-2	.	TGTGCCAGCAGTTCTTTGGACTATGGCTACACCTTC	CASSSLDYGYTF
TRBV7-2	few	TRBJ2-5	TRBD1	TGTGCCAGCAGCTCGGGACAGGGGACAGAGACCCAGTACTTC	CASSSGQGTETQYF
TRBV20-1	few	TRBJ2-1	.	TGCAGTGCTAGAGATCCTGCAGGTGGAGACAATGAGCAGTTCTTC	CSARDPAGGDNEQFF
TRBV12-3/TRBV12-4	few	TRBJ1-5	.	TGTGCCAGCAGTACCCGGGCCAATCAGCCCCAGCATTTT	CASSTRANQPQHF
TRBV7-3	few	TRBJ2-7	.	TGTGCCAGCAGCCCGGCCCAGGACCGATTCTACGAGCAGTACTTC	CASSPAQDRFYEQYF
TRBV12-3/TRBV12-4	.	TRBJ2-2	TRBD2	TGTGCCAGCAGGACTGGACTAGCGGCGAACACCGGGGAGCTGTTTTTT	CASRTGLAANTGELFF
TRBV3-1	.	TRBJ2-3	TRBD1	TGTGCCAGCAGCCAGAGACAGGGGACAGATACGCAGTATTTT	CASSQRQGTDTQYF
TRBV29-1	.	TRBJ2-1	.	TGCAGCGTTGAAGAGCGGGACAATGAGCAGTTCTTC	CSVEERDNEQFF
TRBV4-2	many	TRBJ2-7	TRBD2	TGTGCCAGCAGCATAAGCGGGGGGGAGCAGTACTTC	CASSISGGEQYF
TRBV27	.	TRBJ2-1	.	TGTGCCAGCACTCGACTGGGGAGAACCCTTTACAATGAGCAGTTCTTC	CASTRLGRTLYNEQFF
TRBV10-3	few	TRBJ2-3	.	TGTGCCATCAGGAATTACCCGACGAGCACAGATACGCAGTATTTT	CAIRNYPTSTDTQYF
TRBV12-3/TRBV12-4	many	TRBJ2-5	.	TGTGCCAGCAGTTCCCAGGGCGGGTACCAAGAGACCCAGTACTTC	CASSSQGGYQETQYF